This TCR beta chain is from a study of cytomegalovirus exposure and HLA in healthy donors (dated by TCRdb to 2016 to 2017). Study-wide context: An earlier analysis of approximately 640 of the donors reported approximately 300 Gb of sequence data and 117 million unique TCR beta sequences from roughly 180 million T cells. Around 300 gigabases of sequencing data and 78 million or so unique TCR sequences were included in an early release covering roughly 600 HLA-typed donors. Among the roughly 400 genotyped donors, around 81% belonged to the genetic ancestry cluster associated with self-reported Caucasian donors. The study aimed to test whether signatures of past pathogen exposure could be identified by cataloging public T cell receptors. The study profiled the T cell repertoires of 550 to 700 subjects by immunosequencing and related them to cytomegalovirus serostatus. Along with the approximately 670-subject first cohort, a separate validation cohort of around 110 different subjects was used. High-throughput TCR immunosequencing, statistical association of individual TCRs with disease status, and machine learning were combined to predict cytomegalovirus infection status. To study patterns of TCR occurrence, a later analysis re-analyzed previously published TCR beta repertoires from under 750 donors and added high-resolution HLA genotyping. Rather than using new phenotypic data, the later analysis identified candidate immune exposures from TCR beta sequences and from how often those sequences occurred across donors. An earlier analysis of about 620 of the donors applied high-throughput TCR beta sequencing to assess whether each TCR beta V gene segment acted as functional or pseudogenic. Donor age, sex, ethnicity and CMV serostatus were compiled alongside the repertoire data. A later genetic analysis took genome-wide SNP genotypes for about 60% of the roughly 670 donors and used that subset as a discovery cohort. Every discovery cohort repertoire had been produced on one sequencing platform. Class I and class II HLA loci were covered by the typing at four-digit resolution. The number of donors typed differed by locus, with 629-630 for A, B, C, DRB1 and DQB1, roughly 520 for DQA1, about 610 for DPA1, and around 430 for DPB1. Because of strong linkage in the cohort, roughly five DR-DQ haplotypes were treated as single units for association and clustering. Among 300 to 500 genotyped donors of the cohort, an average of about 220,000 unique TCR beta nucleotide sequences was sequenced per donor, of which roughly 17% were non-productive.

This clone was detected a few times. Its target antigen remains unknown. No base quality information exists; no much larger clone differs at one position. Taken from cysteine to phenylalanine, the CDR3 has 15 residues. CDR3 DNA only is kept here, 45 bases in frame from base 1. CDR1 and CDR2, per the germline V gene (reference sequence), are MNHNY and SVGAGI. Trimming at the junction amounts to 6 bases on V and 2 bases on J, and the germline ends lie 16 bases apart. General study outcomes and caveats: Because some donors lacked HLA typing at each locus, the association tests relied only on the typed subset. The classifier was reported to diagnose cytomegalovirus status with high specificity and sensitivity in both the original and validation cohorts. A later analysis associated 16,951 TCR beta sequences with specific HLA alleles at a false discovery rate of 0.05. V-gene and J-gene trimming of TCR beta chains was associated with a missense DCLRE1C variant in a later genetic analysis, and the association was replicated in an independent cohort. Because counts were too low, seventeen rarely observed V segments, including chromosome 9 orphons, were left out of the earlier analysis of about 620 of the donors. Because the 87-base-pair reads could not distinguish some IMGT-functional V segments, including TRBV6-2 and TRBV6-3, those segments were excluded. The authors suggested that the approach could potentially be generalized to other disease states and immunological phenotypes. When HLA alleles, especially DR and DQ, strongly co-occurred, attributing TCR associations to individual alleles was difficult. In an earlier analysis of a few hundred of the donors, most TCR beta V segments were observed in productive rearrangements about 90% or about 30% of the time, broadly matching IMGT annotations. Three of the identified cytomegalovirus-associated TCR beta chains were confirmed in vitro to be specific for cytomegalovirus antigens. Several of the top co-occurrence clusters appeared to be linked to parvovirus B19, influenza, CMV and Epstein-Barr virus, according to a later analysis. Presence/absence analyses assumed roughly uniform sequencing depth across donors, an assumption that may not hold. The cohort was sequenced for TCR beta chains only, and without alpha or paired-chain data the features that could be detected were limited. A later analysis found that most CMV-associated TCR beta chains appeared HLA-restricted, with HLA associations seemingly driven largely by CMV exposure. In a later analysis, the rate of TCR association differed among HLA loci, with DRB1 alleles having the most associated TCRs and HLA-C alleles having the fewest. The study listed 170 or so TCR beta chains as associated with cytomegalovirus. In a later analysis, HLA-associated TCR beta chains were found to be more clonally expanded and to have lower generation probabilities than equally common non-associated chains. Linkage disequilibrium might explain the correlated functional status among segregating V segments, but an unknown experimental factor could not be excluded. Most TCR sequences were observed very rarely across donors, whereas some public TCRs were present in many individuals. Immune exposure information for the cohort was limited to CMV serostatus. A further reported finding was that TCR beta sequences accurately predicted the HLA-A and HLA-B alleles for most subjects in the first cohort. A cluster of highly shared sequence variants was judged likely to be a technical artifact of the sequencing pipeline. Compared with the approximately 700-donor mean, donors in an Asian-associated ancestry cluster had fewer N-insertions in productive TCRs, according to a later genetic analysis.

The cohort consisted of 600 to 700 healthy bone marrow donors. At the time of sampling, every cohort member was nominally healthy, though immune exposures that went unrecorded were likely present. The donor tested CMV seropositive, placing the donor among the 290 or so seropositive members of the cohort. Each donor provided a peripheral blood sample, and peripheral blood mononuclear cells were used for TCR beta sequencing. Genomic DNA was extracted from the blood cell samples with the Qiagen DNeasy Blood Extraction Kit. The library was produced with the immunoSEQ multiplex PCR assay. The multiplex PCR relied on a mix of 60 forward primers for TCR Vbeta segments and 13 reverse primers for TCR Jbeta segments. The CDR3 region of rearranged TCR beta genes was amplified from genomic DNA by a multiplex PCR assay. The Illumina HiSeq System was used to sequence the amplified TCR beta libraries as 87-base-pair reads. On the study's bioinformatics: In a later analysis, tens of millions of unique TCR beta chains were counted across the roughly 670 repertoires, and roughly 9.9 million of these chains were shared by at least two donors. A nearest-neighbor algorithm error-corrected the raw reads and collapsed the reads into unique sequences, merging closely related sequences to remove PCR and sequencing errors. CDR3 sequences were aligned to IMGT reference sequences to assign V, D and J gene segments. For a sequence to be retained, a match of at least six nucleotides was required to both a V gene segment and a J gene segment. Rearrangements were called productive when the CDR3 lacked stop codons and stayed in frame with V and J; all others were non-productive. CDR3 was defined according to IMGT convention as the region running from the second conserved V-encoded cysteine to the conserved J-encoded phenylalanine. Sequences without an unambiguous match to a single V gene segment were excluded from the earlier analysis of several hundred of the donors. In an earlier analysis of approximately 550 of the donors, V segments were called functional above 56.7% productive rearrangements and were called segregating when the between-donor standard deviation exceeded 5%. A statistical classification framework was developed to diagnose cytomegalovirus status using the catalog of TCR beta chain sequences. In a later analysis, TCR nucleotide sequences were compared against IMGT/GENE-DB human TR gene sequences so that V and J genes could be assigned. In a later analysis, CDR3 sequences and most-parsimonious VDJ recombination scenarios were assigned using the TCRdist pipeline. A later analysis defined each TCR beta chain by its CDR3 amino acid sequence plus V-gene family, and excluded reads lacking a unique V-gene family. To address suspected cross-contamination and a sequencing artifact, a later analysis removed 550 to 750 highly shared, low-generation-probability nucleotide sequences. For each public chain, a later analysis derived a clonal expansion index from normalized ranks of inferred template counts within each repertoire. Generation probabilities in a later analysis came from a VDJ recombination model fitted to out-of-frame rearrangements, and those results were checked against IGoR. A later analysis scored TCR-TCR, TCR-HLA and TCR-CMV co-occurrence with hypergeometric tests, applying a repertoire-size bias correction to TCR pairs. False discovery rates were estimated in a later analysis by permuting HLA or CMV assignments 20 times. In a later analysis, co-occurring TCRs were grouped using DBSCAN, and TCRdist sequence similarity was added for clustering within HLA-allele-positive subsets. Repertoires with fewer than 30,000 or more than 120,000 public chains were left out of co-occurrence clustering, as were about 5 repertoires with anomalous nucleotide sharing. What TCRdb holds here is the immuneACCESS table cut down to in-frame rearrangements. Part of the clones is not present; checked against another copy, under half of the missing clones reflect an unresolved V gene, and the others are unexplained. Clone size and V and J calls were adopted from that table, with D and trimming inferred from the DNA. In this sample the table shows approximately 180,000 clones, 75% to 80% of which occur a single time. About 6.4% of the sample belongs to the ten largest clones.

This TCR was sampled from a man between 40 and 49 years old in good health and CMV-seropositive. The rearranged segments are TRBV6-6 and TRBJ1-2, with an unclear D gene assignment. Sequencing was performed on PBMCs. The DNA sequence is as follows: TGTGCCAGCAGCAGAGGAGAAGGCCCAAACTATGGCTACACCTTC. The encoded protein is CASSRGEGPNYGYTF.